These T cell receptor beta chains were read from a single sample in a study of cytomegalovirus exposure and HLA in healthy donors. Using immunoSEQ multiplex PCR, the repertoire was profiled, and TCRdb retains in-frame clones only, with some absent. The data contain 170,000 or so clones, roughly 78% of them singletons. Source material: PBMCs. The receptors come from a woman aged 45-59 years in good health and CMV-seropositive. Each CDR3 is given with its conserved first and last residue. The order of the fields is CDR3 protein, CDR3 DNA, J gene, V gene, D gene, clone size. D genes are given only for firm matches. Not all rows give a size; the values are once, few, many and, for expanded clones, a class.

cdr3_aa: CASSLTAPRGSEAFF; cdr3_nt: TGTGCCAGCAGCTTGACCGCGCCAAGGGGATCTGAAGCTTTCTTT; j_call: TRBJ1-1; v_call: TRBV5-6; d_call: NA; clone_size: NA
cdr3_aa: CSGRRDYQETQYF; cdr3_nt: TGCAGCGGGCGTCGGGATTATCAAGAGACCCAGTACTTC; j_call: TRBJ2-5; v_call: TRBV29-1; d_call: NA; clone_size: NA
cdr3_aa: CASSEQQGSPLHF; cdr3_nt: TGTGCCAGCAGTGAGCAACAGGGTTCACCCCTCCACTTT; j_call: TRBJ1-6; v_call: TRBV6-1; d_call: NA; clone_size: NA
cdr3_aa: CASSLDGTRGTQYF; cdr3_nt: TGTGCCAGCAGCTTAGATGGGACTAGGGGGACCCAGTACTTC; j_call: TRBJ2-5; v_call: TRBV7-7; d_call: TRBD2; clone_size: NA
cdr3_aa: CASSVEQGYEQFF; cdr3_nt: TGTGCCAGCAGCGTAGAACAGGGCTATGAGCAGTTCTTC; j_call: TRBJ2-1; v_call: TRBV9; d_call: NA; clone_size: NA
cdr3_aa: CASRSPGTGGRSPLHF; cdr3_nt: TGTGCCAGCAGGAGCCCCGGGACAGGGGGTCGATCACCCCTCCACTTT; j_call: TRBJ1-6; v_call: TRBV25-1; d_call: TRBD1; clone_size: NA
cdr3_aa: CASRSRGLGNEQFF; cdr3_nt: TGTGCCAGTCGGTCCAGGGGGTTGGGGAATGAGCAGTTCTTC; j_call: TRBJ2-1; v_call: TRBV19; d_call: TRBD1; clone_size: NA
cdr3_aa: CASSFRDRGSPVNTEAFF; cdr3_nt: TGTGCCAGTAGTTTCCGGGACAGGGGCTCCCCCGTGAACACTGAAGCTTTCTTT; j_call: TRBJ1-1; v_call: TRBV19; d_call: TRBD1; clone_size: NA
cdr3_aa: CASSDILQGPDTQYF; cdr3_nt: TGTGCCAGCAGTGATATATTACAGGGTCCAGATACGCAGTATTTT; j_call: TRBJ2-3; v_call: TRBV6-1; d_call: NA; clone_size: once
cdr3_aa: CAWSEGQGEKLFF; cdr3_nt: TGTGCCTGGAGTGAGGGACAGGGTGAAAAACTGTTTTTT; j_call: TRBJ1-4; v_call: TRBV30; d_call: TRBD1; clone_size: NA
cdr3_aa: CASSPLGQGMVNEQFF; cdr3_nt: TGTGCCAGCTCACCACTGGGACAGGGAATGGTCAATGAGCAGTTCTTC; j_call: TRBJ2-1; v_call: TRBV18; d_call: TRBD1; clone_size: few
cdr3_aa: CASSPGQVNYGYTF; cdr3_nt: TGCGCCAGCAGCCCCGGACAGGTTAACTATGGCTACACCTTC; j_call: TRBJ1-2; v_call: TRBV5-1; d_call: TRBD1; clone_size: once
cdr3_aa: CASDRTGILIYEQYF; cdr3_nt: TGCGCCAGCGATCGGACAGGGATACTAATCTACGAGCAGTACTTC; j_call: TRBJ2-7; v_call: TRBV10-1; d_call: TRBD1; clone_size: NA
cdr3_aa: CASSEATRDRGLAGELFF; cdr3_nt: TGTGCCAGCAGTGAAGCCACCCGGGACAGGGGGTTAGCCGGGGAGCTGTTTTTT; j_call: TRBJ2-2; v_call: TRBV6-1; d_call: TRBD1; clone_size: NA
cdr3_aa: CASSVETGGGSPLHF; cdr3_nt: TGTGCCAGCAGCGTAGAGACAGGGGGTGGTTCACCCCTCCACTTT; j_call: TRBJ1-6; v_call: TRBV9; d_call: TRBD1; clone_size: few
cdr3_aa: CASSVEGSGSPLHF; cdr3_nt: TGTGCCAGCAGCGTAGAAGGGAGTGGTTCACCCCTCCACTTT; j_call: TRBJ1-6; v_call: TRBV9; d_call: NA; clone_size: few
cdr3_aa: CASSQGEGGNYGYTF; cdr3_nt: TGTGCCAGCAGCCAAGGGGAGGGGGGGAACTATGGCTACACCTTC; j_call: TRBJ1-2; v_call: TRBV4-2; d_call: NA; clone_size: NA
cdr3_aa: CSARQGWTLNTEAFF; cdr3_nt: TGCAGCGCTCGCCAAGGTTGGACTTTGAACACTGAAGCTTTCTTT; j_call: TRBJ1-1; v_call: TRBV29-1; d_call: NA; clone_size: few
cdr3_aa: CASSGLLYNEQFF; cdr3_nt: TGTGCCAGCAGTGGACTATTGTACAATGAGCAGTTCTTC; j_call: TRBJ2-1; v_call: TRBV6-1; d_call: NA; clone_size: NA
cdr3_aa: CAWGRDSLNTEAFF; cdr3_nt: TGTGCCTGGGGAAGGGACAGTCTGAACACTGAAGCTTTCTTT; j_call: TRBJ1-1; v_call: TRBV30; d_call: TRBD1; clone_size: few
cdr3_aa: CASSPGQGPYEQYF; cdr3_nt: TGTGCCAGCAGCCCCGGACAGGGGCCCTACGAGCAGTACTTC; j_call: TRBJ2-7; v_call: TRBV13; d_call: TRBD1; clone_size: few
cdr3_aa: CASSYGGIEAFF; cdr3_nt: TGTGCCAGCAGTTATGGGGGGATAGAAGCTTTCTTT; j_call: TRBJ1-1; v_call: TRBV6-6; d_call: NA; clone_size: NA
cdr3_aa: CASSRRLGLDTEAFF; cdr3_nt: TGCGCCAGCAGCCGACGGCTTGGACTGGACACTGAAGCTTTCTTT; j_call: TRBJ1-1; v_call: TRBV4-1; d_call: NA; clone_size: NA
cdr3_aa: CASSARQGFMNTEAFF; cdr3_nt: TGTGCCAGCAGCGCTAGACAGGGTTTCATGAACACTGAAGCTTTCTTT; j_call: TRBJ1-1; v_call: TRBV11-1; d_call: TRBD1; clone_size: once
cdr3_aa: CASSRQGFSGNTIYF; cdr3_nt: TGCGCCAGCAGCCGTCAGGGCTTCTCTGGAAACACCATATATTTT; j_call: TRBJ1-3; v_call: TRBV4-1; d_call: NA; clone_size: NA
cdr3_aa: CASTPRGTAYEQYF; cdr3_nt: TGTGCCAGCACACCCCGGGGGACAGCCTACGAGCAGTACTTC; j_call: TRBJ2-7; v_call: TRBV5-6; d_call: NA; clone_size: NA
cdr3_aa: CASSPGTENTEAFF; cdr3_nt: TGTGCCAGCTCACCCGGGACAGAGAACACTGAAGCTTTCTTT; j_call: TRBJ1-1; v_call: TRBV18; d_call: TRBD1; clone_size: few
cdr3_aa: CASSTGLAYGYTF; cdr3_nt: TGTGCCAGTAGTACAGGGCTCGCCTATGGCTACACCTTC; j_call: TRBJ1-2; v_call: TRBV19; d_call: NA; clone_size: NA
cdr3_aa: CASSPLTIYRGMNTEAFF; cdr3_nt: TGTGCCAGCAGTCCCCTTACGATATACAGGGGCATGAACACTGAAGCTTTCTTT; j_call: TRBJ1-1; v_call: TRBV4-2; d_call: TRBD1; clone_size: NA
cdr3_aa: CASSWTGLETYNEQFF; cdr3_nt: TGTGCCAGCAGCTGGACAGGGCTTGAAACCTACAATGAGCAGTTCTTC; j_call: TRBJ2-1; v_call: TRBV11-3; d_call: TRBD1; clone_size: once
cdr3_aa: CASSLMNVASPLHF; cdr3_nt: TGTGCCAGCAGCTTAATGAACGTAGCTTCACCCCTCCACTTT; j_call: TRBJ1-6; v_call: TRBV7-9; d_call: NA; clone_size: NA
cdr3_aa: CASSLARDSPLHF; cdr3_nt: TGTGCCAGCAGCTTAGCCAGGGATTCACCCCTCCACTTT; j_call: TRBJ1-6; v_call: TRBV7-8; d_call: NA; clone_size: NA
cdr3_aa: CASSVRDREVETQYF; cdr3_nt: TGTGCCAGCAGCGTCCGGGACAGGGAAGTGGAGACCCAGTACTTC; j_call: TRBJ2-5; v_call: TRBV9; d_call: TRBD1; clone_size: NA
cdr3_aa: CAISVSTGQGHTGELFF; cdr3_nt: TGTGCCATCAGTGTTTCCACGGGTCAGGGTCACACCGGGGAGCTGTTTTTT; j_call: TRBJ2-2; v_call: TRBV10-3; d_call: NA; clone_size: NA
cdr3_aa: CASSQGTAIPSYNEQFF; cdr3_nt: TGCGCCAGCAGCCAAGGGACAGCTATACCCTCCTACAATGAGCAGTTCTTC; j_call: TRBJ2-1; v_call: TRBV4-1; d_call: NA; clone_size: NA
cdr3_aa: CASSESRGYSTDTQYF; cdr3_nt: TGCGCCAGCAGTGAGTCCCGAGGGTACAGCACAGATACGCAGTATTTT; j_call: TRBJ2-3; v_call: TRBV10-1; d_call: NA; clone_size: NA
cdr3_aa: CASSFTTGDEQYF; cdr3_nt: TGTGCCAGCAGCTTCACGACAGGGGACGAGCAGTACTTC; j_call: TRBJ2-7; v_call: TRBV7-6; d_call: TRBD1; clone_size: NA
cdr3_aa: CAINQGDSYGYTF; cdr3_nt: TGTGCCATCAACCAAGGGGATTCCTATGGCTACACCTTC; j_call: TRBJ1-2; v_call: TRBV27; d_call: NA; clone_size: NA
cdr3_aa: CASSFSGGPSGELFF; cdr3_nt: TGTGCCAGCAGCTTTAGCGGGGGGCCGTCCGGGGAGCTGTTTTTT; j_call: TRBJ2-2; v_call: TRBV5-8; d_call: TRBD2; clone_size: NA